This passage covers 13 T cell receptor beta chains from one sample sequenced in a study of identifying expanded T cells in peripheral blood. TCRdb keeps only in-frame clones here, not all; method: immunoSEQ multiplex PCR. This sample has under 100,000 clones; roughly 81% occur once, and the top ten carry just under 4.5%. The material sequenced was blood. The receptors come from a person between 18 and 75 years old in good health.

This rearrangement joins TRBV7-9 to TRBJ1-6; 7 bases are shared with TRBD1. This CDR3 spans 15 amino acids. Trimming took 4 bases from V and 8 from J; bases not matched to a gene: 8. The V gene's germline CDR1 is SEHNR and CDR2 FQNEAQ (reference sequence). The CDR3 region has the DNA TGTGCCAGCAGCTATGTGACAGGGAGTTATTCACCCCTCCACTTT. Its protein is CASSYVTGSYSPLHF.

The V call is TRBV4-3, the J call TRBJ1-4; D is unclear. The CDR3 has 14 residues. V shed 3 bases and J shed 0 bases, with 5 bases lying between them. Germline CDR1 LGHNA, CDR2 YSLEER. CDR3 in amino acids: CASSHVATNEKLFF. DNA for the CDR3: TGCGCCAGCAGCCACGTTGCAACTAATGAAAAACTGTTTTTT.

V usage is TRBV6-5 and J usage is TRBJ1-6; D may be TRBD1 (5 bases). Germline V gives CDR1 MNHEY, CDR2 SVGAGI. The germline V and J ends were trimmed by 0 bases and 9 bases, with 12 bases remaining between them. This CDR3 spans 15 amino acids. The CDR3 DNA reads as TGTGCCAGCAGTTACTCCACCCGACAGTTTTCACCCCTCCACTTT. Translating gives CASSYSTRQFSPLHF.

The J gene is TRBJ2-1, the V gene TRBV7-2; no definite D call. Trimming left V 3 bases short and J 5 bases short, with 20 bases between. The length of the CDR3 is 17 residues. Germline V gives CDR1 SGHTA, CDR2 FQGNSA. The CDR3 is CASSFRIITGPNNEQFF. The CDR3 DNA follows: TGTGCCAGCAGCTTCCGCATCATTACCGGACCCAACAATGAGCAGTTCTTC.

The rearrangement links TRBV5-1 to TRBJ1-2, with TRBD1 as a possible D gene (6 bases). From germline, CDR1 is SGHRS and CDR2 YFSETQ. The germline V and J ends were trimmed by 3 bases and 1 base, with 16 bases remaining between them. The CDR3 has 16 amino acids. The CDR3 is CASSSNPGEVNYGYTF. The CDR3, as DNA: TGCGCCAGCAGCTCGAATCCAGGGGAGGTTAACTATGGCTACACCTTC. The entire variable domain, with the rest obtained from reference TRBV5-1 and TRBJ1-2, is as follows: KAGVTQTPRYLIKTRGQQVTLSCSPISGHRSVSWYQQTPGQGLQFLFEYFSETQRNKGNFPGRFSGRQFSNSRSEMNVSTLELGDSALYLCASSSNPGEVNYGYTFGSGTRLTVV.

The J gene is TRBJ1-2, the V gene TRBV11-2, with D perhaps matching TRBD1 (5 bases). The ends were cut back, 4 bases at V and 3 bases at J, with 15 bases in the middle. Germline values: CDR1 SGHAT, CDR2 FQNNGV. The CDR3 has 15 amino acids. The CDR3, as DNA: TGTGCCAGCAGCTCGTGGGACCCCTATGACTATGGCTACACCTTC. Translated, it gives CASSSWDPYDYGYTF.

The chain links TRBV18 to TRBJ1-1, with a possible D match to TRBD1 (6 bases). V shed 6 bases and J shed 7 bases, with 15 bases lying between them. Per the germline V gene, CDR1 is KGHSH and CDR2 is LQKENI. The CDR3 runs 13 residues. The chain's CDR3 is CASSGGPKIEAFF. In DNA, the CDR3 is TGTGCCAGCTCTGGGGGCCCGAAAATTGAAGCTTTCTTT.

To note about this clone: The junction differs from germline at one of its ends, possibly a read error. The J gene is TRBJ2-5, the V gene TRBV29-1; D gene ambiguous. CDR3 size: 11 residues. Germline loops: CDR1 SQVTM, CDR2 ANQGSEA. The CDR3 is CSVDLGEAQYF. Written as DNA, the CDR3 is TGCAGCGTTGATCTTGGAGAGGCCCAGTACTTC. The full variable domain, its missing parts supplied by reference TRBV29-1 and TRBJ2-5, is SAVISQKPSRDICQRGTSLTIQCQVDSQVTMMFWYRQQPGQSLTLIATANQGSEATYESGFVIDKFPISRPNLTFSTLTVSNMSPEDSSIYLCSVDLGEAQYFGPGTRLLVL.

Worth noting for this clone: The junction shows a germline mismatch at one end, possibly a read error. The DNA for the CDR3 is TGCGCCAGCAGCCCTTACACTGAGCAGTTCTTC. This sequence encodes CASSPYTEQFF. This chain links TRBV5-1 with TRBJ2-1; no firm D call. Germline CDR1 is SGHRS and CDR2 is YFSETQ. CDR3 length: 11 residues.

The J gene is TRBJ2-5, the V gene TRBV29-1; 10 bases line up with TRBD2. Germline V CDR1 and CDR2: SQVTM, ANQGSEA. This CDR3 region has 12 residues. V shed 4 bases and J 9 bases; nucleotides not matched to a gene: 5. CDR3 protein: CSVVGLASSQYF. The CDR3 DNA follows: TGCAGCGTTGTGGGACTAGCGTCATCCCAGTACTTC.

This chain's CDR3 is CASSSKGRTGRVGSTDTQYF. CDR3 sequence (DNA): TGTGCCAGCAGCTCCAAAGGCCGGACAGGCCGAGTCGGGAGCACAGATACGCAGTATTTT. The V call is TRBV5-8, the J call TRBJ2-3; 7 nucleotides line up with TRBD1. The germline V gene has CDR1 SGHTS and CDR2 YDEGEE. V trimming: 3 bases; J trimming: 0 bases; junction bases outside the gene matches: 19. The CDR3 consists of 20 residues.

This chain connects TRBV18 to TRBJ2-2; 7 bases map to TRBD2. The CDR3 is 16 amino acids. V lost 2 bases, J lost 0 bases, and 3 bases stayed unmatched. Germline CDR1 KGHSH, CDR2 LQKENI. This CDR3 is CASSPLSGTNTGELFF. DNA of the CDR3: TGTGCCAGCTCACCATTAAGCGGGACGAACACCGGGGAGCTGTTTTTT.

The CDR3: CASSSGQNTEAFF. In nucleotides, the CDR3 is TGTGCCAGCTCCAGCGGGCAGAACACTGAAGCTTTCTTT. The V gene is TRBV18, the J gene TRBJ1-1, with D unresolved. Germline V lookup: CDR1 KGHSH, CDR2 LQKENI. V gave up 6 bases and J gave up 1 base, with 9 bases separating them. This CDR3 contains 13 residues.